One sample yielded the 13 T cell receptor beta chains listed below, sequenced in a study of CD4 T cells in relation to SARS-CoV-2 and coronaviruses (dated by TCRdb to the early 2020s). The library was generated by the immunoSEQ multiplex PCR assay. The table comes from immuneACCESS by way of TCRdb, which keeps in-frame sequences with V and J called. Part of the clones is missing from these tables; in studies checked, under half for an unresolved V gene and the rest for unknown reasons. The table for this sample lists under 45,000 clones; roughly 84% of them were counted only once. The ten top clones hold roughly 4.7% of the sample. Their specific antigens are unknown. The sequenced sample was naive CD4+ T cells from PBMCs, cultured in vitro. The meaning of the sample's cell subset or site label: naive CD4+ T cells isolated by negative enrichment. These TCRs come from an adult with COVID-19.

This clone came up a few times. This sequence joins TRBV30 and TRBJ1-5; TRBD1 is a possible D gene (5 bases). There are 15 residues in the CDR3. V was clipped by 0 bases and J by 2 bases, with 11 bases between them. Germline assignment: CDR1 GTSNPN and CDR2 SVGIG (reference sequence). The CDR3 is CAWSVFRGGNQPQHF. CDR3 in DNA: TGTGCCTGGAGTGTATTCAGAGGGGGCAATCAGCCCCAGCATTTT.

V gene TRBV18 combines with J gene TRBJ1-4; D perhaps matches TRBD1 (5 bases). In germline, CDR1 is KGHSH, CDR2 LQKENI. This CDR3 region has 14 residues. V shed 4 bases and J shed 8 bases, with 14 bases lying between them. CDR3 amino acids: CASSLRGIGEKLFF. CDR3 DNA: TGTGCCAGCTCACTCCGGGGCATCGGCGAAAAACTGTTTTTT.

DNA of the CDR3: TGTGCCAGCAGTTTTACGTTTCGGGACAGCTATGGCTACACCTTC. It specifies CASSFTFRDSYGYTF. This chain uses TRBV28 with TRBJ1-2; 7 bases are shared with TRBD1. Germline-derived CDR1 and CDR2 are MDHEN and SYDVKM. The CDR3 has 15 residues. Trimming removed 3 bases from V and 4 bases from J; junction bases left unmatched: 8.

The V gene is TRBV28, the J gene TRBJ2-5; TRBD2 matches 7 bases. Germline assignment: CDR1 MDHEN and CDR2 SYDVKM. V shed 4 bases and J 4 bases; nucleotides not matched to a gene: 9. There are 15 residues in the CDR3. CDR3 sequence reads: CASSSRAGVRETQYF. CDR3 nucleotides: TGTGCCAGCAGTTCTCGGGCGGGAGTGAGAGAGACCCAGTACTTC.

This chain connects TRBV30 to TRBJ1-4; 9 bases align to TRBD1. CDR3 length: 16 residues. Germline CDR1 GTSNPN, CDR2 SVGIG (reference sequence). V was pared by 1 base and J by 4 bases, with 7 bases of the junction left unmatched. The CDR3 DNA is TGTGCCTGGAGTGAGCTACCGGGACAGGGTAATGAAAAACTGTTTTTT. It codes for CAWSELPGQGNEKLFF.

This chain joins TRBV27 and TRBJ2-7, with TRBD2 matching 9 bases. The germline V gene encodes CDR1 MNHEY and CDR2 SMNVEV (reference sequence). Losses at the gene ends were 5 bases for V and 4 bases for J; bases not matched to a gene: 9. CDR3 length: 15 amino acids. The CDR3 region is CASSPRLADSYEQYF. In DNA form, the CDR3 reads TGTGCCAGCAGTCCTAGACTAGCGGATTCATACGAGCAGTACTTC.

V usage is TRBV19 and J usage is TRBJ2-2; D possibly corresponds to TRBD2 (6 bases). In germline, CDR1 is LNHDA, CDR2 SQIVND (reference sequence). Trimming stripped 6 bases from V and 6 bases from J, with 20 bases between. This CDR3 is 16 amino acids long. This chain's CDR3 is CASSGSVEGLAGELFF. As DNA, the CDR3 is TGTGCCAGTAGCGGGTCGGTGGAGGGGCTGGCCGGGGAGCTGTTTTTT.

The CDR3 DNA reads TGTGCCAGCTCACCATCCGCAGGATTACAGAGTGAGCAGTTCTTC. Translation: CASSPSAGLQSEQFF. The V and J genes are TRBV18 and TRBJ2-1; D remains ambiguous. Per germline, CDR1 KGHSH and CDR2 LQKENI. This CDR3 has 15 residues. V lost 2 bases to trimming and J lost 9 bases, with 17 bases between them.

Concerning this clone itself: Germline is not matched at one junction end, which may reflect a read error. The genes are TRBV18 and TRBJ2-5; D gene ambiguous. This CDR3 is built from 12 residues. Germline assignment: CDR1 KGHSH and CDR2 LQKENI. The CDR3, as DNA: TGTGCCAGCTCACCCAACCAGGAGACCCAGTACTTC. This translates into CASSPNQETQYF.

V is TRBV28 and J is TRBJ2-7; TRBD2 matches at 8 bases. CDR1 is MDHEN and CDR2 is SYDVKM in the germline V gene. The trim removed 6 bases at V and 6 bases at J, leaving 1 base unmatched. This CDR3 region has 11 residues. CDR3 in amino acids: CASSGRAEQYF. The DNA of the CDR3 is TGTGCCAGCAGCGGGAGGGCCGAGCAGTACTTC.

This chain joins TRBV18 and TRBJ2-5; 7 nucleotides agree with TRBD2. The germline V gene encodes CDR1 KGHSH and CDR2 LQKENI. V was pared by 3 bases and J by 2 bases, with 3 bases of the junction left unmatched. This CDR3 has 14 amino acids. CDR3: CASSPFSGQETQYF. CDR3 bases: TGTGCCAGCTCACCGTTTAGCGGGCAAGAGACCCAGTACTTC.

The chain employs TRBV6-5 and TRBJ2-1; 11 bases line up with TRBD1. With V trimmed by 6 bases and J by 8 bases, 9 bases remained unmatched. The CDR3 is 15 residues long. From germline, CDR1 is MNHEY and CDR2 SVGAGI. CDR3 DNA sequence: TGTGCCAGCAGCCTTGGGACAGGGGGTCTCGATGAGCAGTTCTTC. Translating it yields CASSLGTGGLDEQFF.

This clone was counted only a few times. The V gene is TRBV4-1, the J gene TRBJ1-6; D is unresolved. Germline V gives CDR1 MGHRA, CDR2 YSYEKL. The length of the CDR3 is 14 residues. Trimming shortened V by 1 base and J by 6 bases, and 7 bases separated the two germline ends. CDR3: CASSQVGGNSPLHF. CDR3 coding DNA: TGCGCCAGCAGCCAAGTGGGTGGTAATTCACCCCTCCACTTT.